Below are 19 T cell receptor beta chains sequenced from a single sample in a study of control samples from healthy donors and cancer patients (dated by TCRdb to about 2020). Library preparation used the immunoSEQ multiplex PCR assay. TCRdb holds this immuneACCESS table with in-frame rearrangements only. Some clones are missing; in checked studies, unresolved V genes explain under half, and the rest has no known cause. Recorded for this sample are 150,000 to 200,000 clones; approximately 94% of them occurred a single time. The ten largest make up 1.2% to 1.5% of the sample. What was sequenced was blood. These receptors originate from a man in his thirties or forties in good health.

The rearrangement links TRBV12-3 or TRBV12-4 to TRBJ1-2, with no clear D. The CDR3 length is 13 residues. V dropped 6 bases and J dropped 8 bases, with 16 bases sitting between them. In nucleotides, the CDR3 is TGTGCCAGCAGCCGTGGGCCCCGAGGCGGCTACACCTTC. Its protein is CASSRGPRGGYTF.

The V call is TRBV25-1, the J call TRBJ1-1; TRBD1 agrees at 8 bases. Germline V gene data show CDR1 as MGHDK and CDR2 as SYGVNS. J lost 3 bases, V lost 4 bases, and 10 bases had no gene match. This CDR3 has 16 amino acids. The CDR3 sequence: CASSGRQGIGDTEAFF. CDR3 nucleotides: TGTGCCAGCAGTGGGCGACAGGGGATTGGGGACACTGAAGCTTTCTTT.

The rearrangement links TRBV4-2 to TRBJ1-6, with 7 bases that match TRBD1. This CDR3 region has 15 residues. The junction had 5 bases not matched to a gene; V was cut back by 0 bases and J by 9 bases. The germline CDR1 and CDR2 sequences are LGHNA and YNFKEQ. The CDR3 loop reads CASSQDPQGSSPLHF. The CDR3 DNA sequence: TGTGCCAGCAGCCAAGATCCACAGGGGAGTTCACCCCTCCACTTT.

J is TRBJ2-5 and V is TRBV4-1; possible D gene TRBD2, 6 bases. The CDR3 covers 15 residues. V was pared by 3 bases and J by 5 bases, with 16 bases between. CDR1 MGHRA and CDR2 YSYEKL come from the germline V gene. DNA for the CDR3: TGCGCCAGCAGCCAGATTGGAGGGCCGGGCGAGACCCAGTACTTC. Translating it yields CASSQIGGPGETQYF.

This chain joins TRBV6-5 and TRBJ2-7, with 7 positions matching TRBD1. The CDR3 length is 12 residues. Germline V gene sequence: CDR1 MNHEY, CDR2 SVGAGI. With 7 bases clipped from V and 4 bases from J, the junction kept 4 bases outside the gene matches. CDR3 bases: TGTGCCAGCACCCCCAGGGGGTACGAGCAGTACTTC. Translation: CASTPRGYEQYF.

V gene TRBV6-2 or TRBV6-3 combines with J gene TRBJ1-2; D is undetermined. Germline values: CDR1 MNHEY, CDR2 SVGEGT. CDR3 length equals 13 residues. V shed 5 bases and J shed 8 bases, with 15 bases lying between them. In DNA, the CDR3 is TGTGCCAGCAGTGACGGGCGAGGGAACGGCTACACCTTC. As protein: CASSDGRGNGYTF.

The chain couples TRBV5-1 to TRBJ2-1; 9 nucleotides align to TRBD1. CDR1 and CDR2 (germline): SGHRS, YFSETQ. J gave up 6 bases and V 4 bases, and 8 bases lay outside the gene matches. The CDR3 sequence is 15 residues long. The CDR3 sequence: CASSPRDRDSNEQFF. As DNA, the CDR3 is TGCGCCAGCAGCCCCCGGGACAGGGACTCCAATGAGCAGTTCTTC.

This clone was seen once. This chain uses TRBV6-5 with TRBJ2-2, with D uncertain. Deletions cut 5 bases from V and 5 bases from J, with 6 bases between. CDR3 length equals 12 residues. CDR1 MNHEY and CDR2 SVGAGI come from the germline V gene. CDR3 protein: CASSRETGELFF. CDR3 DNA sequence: TGTGCCAGCAGTCGAGAAACCGGGGAGCTGTTTTTT.

The CDR3 is CASSYVAVGRNTEAFF. The CDR3 DNA is TGTGCCAGCAGTTACGTCGCCGTGGGTCGGAACACTGAAGCTTTCTTT. The rearrangement joins TRBV6-6 to TRBJ1-1; D gene unclear. Trimming left V 2 bases short and J 1 base short, with 14 bases between. The CDR3 covers 16 residues. Germline V gene lookup returns CDR1 MNHNY and CDR2 SVGAGI (reference sequence).

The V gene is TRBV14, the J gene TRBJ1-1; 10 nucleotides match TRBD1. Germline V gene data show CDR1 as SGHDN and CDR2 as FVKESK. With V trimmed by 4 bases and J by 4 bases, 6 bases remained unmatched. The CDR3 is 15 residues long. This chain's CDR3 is CASSRLGTGATEAFF. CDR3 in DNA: TGTGCCAGCAGCCGACTTGGGACAGGGGCCACTGAAGCTTTCTTT. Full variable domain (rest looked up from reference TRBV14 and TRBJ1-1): EAGVTQFPSHSVIEKGQTVTLRCDPISGHDNLYWYRRVMGKEIKFLLHFVKESKQDESGMPNNRFLAERTGGTYSTLKVQPAELEDSGVYFCASSRLGTGATEAFFGQGTRLTVV.

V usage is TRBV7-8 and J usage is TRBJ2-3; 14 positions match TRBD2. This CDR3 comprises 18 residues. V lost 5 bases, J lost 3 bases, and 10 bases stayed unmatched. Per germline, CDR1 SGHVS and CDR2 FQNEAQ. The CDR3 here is CASSGAVGLAGGTDTQYF. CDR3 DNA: TGTGCCAGCAGCGGCGCCGTCGGACTAGCGGGGGGTACAGATACGCAGTATTTT.

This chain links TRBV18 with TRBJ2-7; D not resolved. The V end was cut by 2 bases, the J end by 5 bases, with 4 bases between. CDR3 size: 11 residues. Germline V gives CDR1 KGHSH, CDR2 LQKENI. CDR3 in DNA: TGTGCCAGCTCACCAGGCGACGAGCAGTACTTC. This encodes CASSPGDEQYF.

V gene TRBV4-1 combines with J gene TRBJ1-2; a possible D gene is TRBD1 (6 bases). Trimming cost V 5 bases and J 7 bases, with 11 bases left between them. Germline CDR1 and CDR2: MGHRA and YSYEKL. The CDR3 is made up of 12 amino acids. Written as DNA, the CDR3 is TGCGCCAGCAGCAAGACAGGTGGTGGCTACACCTTC. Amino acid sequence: CASSKTGGGYTF.

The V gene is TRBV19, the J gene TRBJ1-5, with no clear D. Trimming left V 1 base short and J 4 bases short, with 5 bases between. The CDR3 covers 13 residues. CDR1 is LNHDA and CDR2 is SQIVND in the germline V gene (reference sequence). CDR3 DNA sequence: TGTGCCAGTAGTATAGGGGGAAATCAGCCCCAGCATTTT. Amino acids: CASSIGGNQPQHF.

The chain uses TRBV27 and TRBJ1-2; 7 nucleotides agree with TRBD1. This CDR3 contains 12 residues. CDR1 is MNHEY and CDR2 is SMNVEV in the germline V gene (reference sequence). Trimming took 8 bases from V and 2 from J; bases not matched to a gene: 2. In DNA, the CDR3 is TGTGCCAGCGCGGACAGGAACTATGGCTACACCTTC. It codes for CASADRNYGYTF.

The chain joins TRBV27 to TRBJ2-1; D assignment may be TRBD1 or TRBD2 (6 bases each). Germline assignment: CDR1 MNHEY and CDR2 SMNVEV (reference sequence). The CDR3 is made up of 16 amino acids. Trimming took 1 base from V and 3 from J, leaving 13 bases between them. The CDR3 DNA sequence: TGTGCCAGCAGTTTATTAATCGGGGGCTTCTACAATGAGCAGTTCTTC. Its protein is CASSLLIGGFYNEQFF.

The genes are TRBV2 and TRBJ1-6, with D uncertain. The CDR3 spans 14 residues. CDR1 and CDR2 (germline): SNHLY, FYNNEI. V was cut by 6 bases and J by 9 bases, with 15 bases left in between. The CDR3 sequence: CASRPRGVGSPLHF. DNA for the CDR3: TGTGCCAGCAGGCCGCGCGGGGTAGGTTCACCCCTCCACTTT.

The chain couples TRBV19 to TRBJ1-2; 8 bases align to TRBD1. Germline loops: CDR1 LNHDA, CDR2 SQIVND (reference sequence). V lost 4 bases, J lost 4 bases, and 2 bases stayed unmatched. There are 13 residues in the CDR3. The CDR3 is CASSRQGTYGYTF. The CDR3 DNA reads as TGTGCCAGTAGTAGACAGGGGACCTATGGCTACACCTTC.

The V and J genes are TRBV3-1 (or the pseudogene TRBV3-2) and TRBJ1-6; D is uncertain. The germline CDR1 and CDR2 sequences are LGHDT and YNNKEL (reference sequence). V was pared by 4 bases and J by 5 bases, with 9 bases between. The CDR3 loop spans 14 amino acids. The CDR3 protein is CASSLDVDNSPLHF. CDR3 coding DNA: TGTGCCAGCAGCCTTGACGTGGATAATTCACCCCTCCACTTT.